A selection of T cell receptor beta chains follows, all from one sample in a study of beta chain features in type 1 diabetes. The protocol was immunoSEQ multiplex PCR, while the TCRdb copy is restricted to in-frame clones and leaves out a portion. The sample yields roughly 250,000 clones, over 8.5% seen once. Sequenced: naive CD4+ T cells from blood. The receptors derive from a woman in her late teens or twenties in good health. Each CDR3 is given with its conserved first and last residue. The D gene is left open where the match is weak. Clone size is given for some rows only: seen once, a few or many times, or a class if the clone is expanded.

J gene	clone size	D gene	V gene	CDR3 protein	CDR3 DNA
TRBJ2-6	many	-	TRBV7-9	CASSSVGGNSGANVLTF	TGTGCCAGCAGCTCCGTTGGGGGGAACTCTGGGGCCAACGTCCTGACTTTC
TRBJ2-3	few	-	TRBV27	CASSPRPGSTQYF	TGTGCCAGCAGTCCACGCCCCGGGAGTACGCAGTATTTT
TRBJ2-1	-	-	TRBV6-1	CASTYRTARNEQFF	TGTGCCAGCACCTACAGGACGGCCCGCAATGAGCAGTTCTTC
TRBJ1-2	few	-	TRBV29-1	CSVVGKGGYGYTF	TGCAGCGTTGTGGGTAAAGGGGGCTATGGCTACACCTTC
TRBJ2-7	-	-	TRBV7-9	CASSLAVGGGAYEQYF	TGTGCCAGCAGCTTAGCAGTGGGGGGAGGCGCCTACGAGCAGTACTTC
TRBJ2-3	few	TRBD2	TRBV27	CASSLALAGGHSSTDTQYF	TGTGCCAGCAGTTTGGCACTAGCGGGGGGGCACTCTAGCACAGATACGCAGTATTTT
TRBJ2-3	few	TRBD2	TRBV5-1	CASSPGTTTDTQYF	TGCGCCAGCAGCCCAGGGACTACCACAGATACGCAGTATTTT
TRBJ2-1	few	-	TRBV7-9	CASSFLVSNGRVYNEQFF	TGTGCCAGCAGCTTTTTGGTATCTAACGGGAGAGTCTACAATGAGCAGTTCTTC
TRBJ1-2	-	-	TRBV5-1	CASSLSTGTNYGYTF	TGCGCCAGCAGCTTGAGCACAGGCACTAACTATGGCTACACCTTC
TRBJ2-7	few	TRBD2	TRBV7-2	CASRLVGTSGNYEQYF	TGTGCCAGCAGACTTGTTGGGACTAGCGGAAACTACGAGCAGTACTTC
TRBJ2-7	few	-	TRBV19	CASSARRQRAYEQYF	TGTGCCAGTAGTGCCCGCAGACAGCGGGCATACGAGCAGTACTTC
TRBJ2-2	-	-	TRBV2	CASNRAGELFF	TGTGCCAGCAACAGGGCCGGGGAGCTGTTTTTT
TRBJ1-5	-	-	TRBV9	CASSSRPDVLWMRKNQPQHF	TGTGCCAGCAGCTCCCGACCCGACGTACTTTGGATGAGGAAAAATCAGCCCCAGCATTTT
TRBJ2-1	-	-	TRBV18	CASSPGSGNEQFF	TGTGCCAGCTCACCAGGGTCGGGAAATGAGCAGTTCTTC
TRBJ1-2	-	TRBD1	TRBV7-6	CASRKPGQGDYGYTF	TGTGCCAGCAGGAAGCCCGGACAGGGGGACTATGGCTACACCTTC
TRBJ1-1	-	TRBD1	TRBV6-5	CASSPRTGYTEAFF	TGTGCCAGCAGTCCCCGGACAGGGTACACTGAAGCTTTCTTT
TRBJ2-3	few	TRBD2	TRBV19	CASSIVPSGGPSDTQYF	TGTGCCAGTAGTATCGTTCCTAGCGGGGGGCCCTCAGATACGCAGTATTTT